This record covers a single TCR beta chain. Its target is not known. A second PCR of 7 to 11 cycles used a sample-barcoded 5' primer and a J-beta primer mix. Through a template-switch adaptor with 12 random nucleotides, each cDNA molecule received a tag. All samples yielded 3 million or more CDR3-containing paired-end reads. One entry per CDR3 protein results from TCRdb running MiXCR on the 5' RACE reads. Of roughly 1,500,000 distinct CDR3 sequences listed, roughly 32% are singletons. The data are from a study of blood T cells in healthy people across ages. This CDR3 is 14 amino acids long. The ends lost 10 bases at V and 4 bases at J; junction bases unmatched: 11. The germline V gene has CDR1 ENHRY and CDR2 SYGVKD. Study-wide results and caveats: TCR beta diversity per million T cells fell roughly linearly with age.

The chain has TRBV10-3 and TRBJ2-7; TRBD2 agrees at 9 bases. Sequenced input: blood. The origin of this receptor is a woman younger than 45 in good health. The chain's CDR3 is CASGEAGGSYEQYF. The CDR3 DNA reads as TGTGCCAGCGGGGAAGCGGGGGGTAGTTACGAGCAGTACTTC.